A single sample is the source of the 30 T cell receptor beta chains below, sequenced in a study of cytomegalovirus exposure and HLA in healthy donors. The PCR contained 60 Vbeta and 13 Jbeta primers. The data were produced by immunoSEQ multiplex PCR, yet TCRdb's version contains in-frame clones alone and is incomplete. The sample yields 120,000 or so clones, 70% to 85% seen once. Input material: PBMCs. The receptors were gathered from a woman between 45 and 60 years old in good health and CMV-seronegative.

This clone was observed once. The chain is built from TRBV29-1 and TRBJ2-3; D might be TRBD1 (5 bases). This CDR3 is built from 11 residues. Per germline, CDR1 SQVTM and CDR2 ANQGSEA. Trimming cost V 7 bases and J 5 bases, with 10 bases left between them. Here the CDR3 DNA reads TGCAGCGGTTCAGGGATAGATACGCAGTATTTT. Protein sequence: CSGSGIDTQYF.

The J gene is TRBJ2-7, the V gene TRBV6-5, with D maybe TRBD2 (7 bases). The germline V gene encodes CDR1 MNHEY and CDR2 SVGAGI. V lost 6 bases, J lost 6 bases, and 21 bases lay in between. The CDR3 contains 15 residues. The CDR3 reads CASRGVGAGDLEQYF. For the CDR3, the DNA is TGTGCCAGCAGGGGAGTGGGGGCGGGAGATCTCGAGCAGTACTTC.

This chain links TRBV19 with TRBJ2-7; TRBD1 matches 9 bases. J was trimmed by 2 bases and V by 3 bases; bases with no gene match: 2. Germline CDR1 and CDR2: LNHDA and SQIVND (reference sequence). CDR3 length: 14 amino acids. CDR3 sequence: CASSIGTGTYEQYF. In DNA form, the CDR3 reads TGTGCCAGTAGTATTGGGACAGGGACCTACGAGCAGTACTTC.

The CDR3 DNA sequence: TGTGCCAGCAGCTCCTATACAGGAGAGACCCAGTACTTC. This translates into CASSSYTGETQYF. The gene calls are TRBV7-8 and TRBJ2-5; tentatively, D is TRBD1 (5 bases). The germline V gene encodes CDR1 SGHVS and CDR2 FQNEAQ. Trimming pared 4 bases from V and 4 bases from J, leaving 10 bases between. The CDR3 runs 13 residues.

J is TRBJ1-3 and V is TRBV25-1, with TRBD1 matching over 9 bases. J lost 3 bases, V lost 8 bases, and 8 bases had no gene match. This CDR3 comprises 15 residues. The germline V gene has CDR1 MGHDK and CDR2 SYGVNS. The CDR3 protein is CASAKTGGFGNTIYF. In DNA form, the CDR3 reads TGTGCCAGCGCAAAAACAGGGGGCTTTGGAAACACCATATATTTT.

The rearrangement joins TRBV28 to TRBJ2-1, with D possibly TRBD1 on 6 matching bases. This CDR3 has 15 residues. Looked up from germline, CDR1 is MDHEN and CDR2 is SYDVKM. V lost 5 bases to trimming and J lost 2 bases, with 13 bases between them. For the CDR3, the DNA is TGTGCCAGCAGTCTAAGACAGGAGCCCTACAATGAGCAGTTCTTC. This sequence encodes CASSLRQEPYNEQFF. The whole variable domain, filled in from reference TRBV28 and TRBJ2-1, reads DVKVTQSSRYLVKRTGEKVFLECVQDMDHENMFWYRQDPGLGLRLIYFSYDVKMKEKGDIPEGYSVSREKKERFSLILESASTNQTSMYLCASSLRQEPYNEQFFGPGTRLTVL.

This clone was recorded once. The V call is TRBV10-3, the J call TRBJ1-2; 8 nucleotides agree with TRBD1. Trimming took 6 bases from V and 3 from J; bases not matched to a gene: 6. In germline, CDR1 is ENHRY, CDR2 SYGVKD. The CDR3 totals 14 residues. The DNA of the CDR3 is TGTGCCATCAGCTTCGGACAGGGCGACTATGGCTACACCTTC. It encodes CAISFGQGDYGYTF.

Worth noting for this clone: A junction end diverges from the germline sequence, so it may reflect a read error. V is TRBV28 and J is TRBJ1-3, with D perhaps TRBD1 (5 bases). CDR3 length equals 14 residues. Germline V gene lookup returns CDR1 MDHEN and CDR2 SYDVKM. This CDR3 is CASSSTAYGNTTYF. CDR3 coding DNA: TGTGCCAGCAGTTCGACAGCGTATGGAAACACCACATATTTT.

A few counts support this clone. The chain recombines TRBV6-1 with TRBJ1-1; TRBD1 aligns across 8 bases. CDR3 length: 14 residues. V shed 3 bases, J shed 5 bases, and the junction held 5 bases outside the gene matches. Germline-derived CDR1 and CDR2 are MNHNS and SASEGT. CDR3 bases: TGTGCCAGCAGTGAGCAGGGGGCTAGGACTGAAGCTTTCTTT. Its protein is CASSEQGARTEAFF.

This clone came up a few times. V is TRBV29-1 and J is TRBJ1-1; 9 bases are a match to TRBD1. CDR1 and CDR2 from the germline V gene are SQVTM and ANQGSEA. The CDR3 spans 17 residues. V was pared by 7 bases and J by 0 bases, with 15 bases of the junction left unmatched. CDR3 protein: CSASSRDRVRLNTEAFF. CDR3 nucleotides: TGCAGCGCTTCATCCCGGGACAGGGTCCGTCTGAACACTGAAGCTTTCTTT.

The rearrangement links TRBV15 to TRBJ1-5; D is perhaps TRBD1 (6 bases). Germline CDR1 and CDR2: LNHNV and YYDKDF (reference sequence). V was shortened by 4 bases and J by 7 bases, with 11 bases between the two germline ends. The CDR3 covers 13 residues. The CDR3 DNA reads as TGTGCCACCAGCAAACAGGGAAACCAGCCCCAGCATTTT. Its translation: CATSKQGNQPQHF.

This chain uses TRBV4-2 with TRBJ2-6, with TRBD1 matching over 9 bases. V lost 0 bases and J lost 0; bases outside the gene matches: 9. This CDR3 comprises 20 residues. Germline V gene sequence: CDR1 LGHNA, CDR2 YNFKEQ. The CDR3: CASSQDIRTGAGSGANVLTF. The CDR3 DNA reads TGTGCCAGCAGCCAAGATATCCGGACAGGGGCGGGCTCTGGGGCCAACGTCCTGACTTTC.

This clone came up a few times. The chain employs TRBV5-6 and TRBJ1-1; a weak D match, TRBD1 (6 bases). Trimming cost V 4 bases and J 3 bases, with 19 bases left between them. Germline V CDR1 and CDR2: SGHDT, YYEEEE. This CDR3 is built from 16 residues. CDR3 nucleotides: TGTGCCAGCAGCATAGTCTCCGGGACACTGGACACTGAAGCTTTCTTT. As protein: CASSIVSGTLDTEAFF.

The chain has TRBV7-9 and TRBJ1-1, with 9 bases lining up with TRBD1. Germline V CDR1 and CDR2: SEHNR, FQNEAQ (reference sequence). The CDR3 consists of 17 residues. V trimming: 3 bases; J trimming: 0 bases; junction bases outside the gene matches: 8. The CDR3 DNA follows: TGTGCCAGCAGCTTGGGTGGGACAGGGCCCATGAACACTGAAGCTTTCTTT. Its protein product is CASSLGGTGPMNTEAFF.

The rearrangement joins TRBV6-4 to TRBJ1-5; no definite D call. The CDR3 totals 14 residues. Germline V gene sequence: CDR1 MRHNA, CDR2 SNTAGT. The V end lost 8 bases, the J end lost 0 bases, and 11 bases lay between the germline ends. The CDR3 spells CASAAEDSNQPQHF. DNA of the CDR3: TGTGCCAGCGCGGCGGAGGATAGCAATCAGCCCCAGCATTTT.

The chain links TRBV12-2 to TRBJ1-4; the D call TRBD1 from the table was never checked on the DNA. TRBV12-2 is noted as a pseudogene. CDR3 length: 13 residues. CDR3 amino acids: CASRRTGVEKLFF. Here the CDR3 DNA reads TGTGCAAGTCGCCGAACAGGGGTGGAAAAACTGTTTTTT.

The chain carries TRBV28 and TRBJ2-5; 10 bases are shared with TRBD2. This CDR3 region has 16 residues. Per the germline V gene, CDR1 is MDHEN and CDR2 is SYDVKM. The junction had 11 bases not matched to a gene; V was cut back by 5 bases and J by 5 bases. CDR3 DNA sequence: TGTGCCAGCAGTCCCTCGGGACTAGCGCCCTGGGAGACCCAGTACTTC. Translated: CASSPSGLAPWETQYF.

The genes are TRBV6-5 and TRBJ1-1; TRBD1 matches 7 bases. The CDR3 contains 13 residues. Germline-derived CDR1 and CDR2 are MNHEY and SVGAGI. Trimming cost V 7 bases and J 4 bases; bases outside gene matches: 6. The DNA for the CDR3 is TGTGCCAGCACCGAAGGGACAGTCACTGAAGCTTTCTTT. Translated, it gives CASTEGTVTEAFF.

The chain recombines TRBV6-1 with TRBJ2-3, with D maybe TRBD1 (6 bases). CDR3 length equals 14 residues. The germline CDR1 and CDR2 sequences are MNHNS and SASEGT. Between the trimmed V and J ends, which lost 6 bases and 10 bases, there was a span of 20 bases. This CDR3 reads CASRYGQGTGPQYF. The CDR3 bases are TGTGCCAGCAGGTACGGTCAGGGGACGGGACCGCAGTATTTT.

This clone was counted at least ten times. V usage is TRBV4-3 and J usage is TRBJ2-1, with 7 bases lining up with TRBD1. The germline V gene has CDR1 LGHNA and CDR2 YSLEER. The CDR3 spans 17 residues. Trimming removed 2 bases from V and 2 bases from J; junction bases left unmatched: 9. The CDR3 coding sequence is TGCGCCAGCAGCCAATATCGGACAGGCACACCCTACAATGAGCAGTTCTTC. Encoded protein: CASSQYRTGTPYNEQFF.

In its sample, this clone was seen a few times. This rearrangement joins TRBV6-1 to TRBJ2-7, with 8 bases fitting TRBD2. The V gene's germline CDR1 is MNHNS and CDR2 SASEGT. V gave up 3 bases and J gave up 4 bases; unmatched junction bases: 8. The CDR3 has 15 residues. CDR3 region: CASSEGLSGSYEQYF. For the CDR3, the DNA is TGTGCCAGCAGTGAGGGCCTAAGCGGGAGTTACGAGCAGTACTTC.

V usage is TRBV28 and J usage is TRBJ1-1, with D possibly being TRBD1 (5 bases). The CDR3 sequence is 14 residues long. V gave up 7 bases and J gave up 0 bases, with 12 bases separating them. CDR1 and CDR2 (germline): MDHEN, SYDVKM. The CDR3 reads CASNRWGVNTEAFF. The CDR3 region has the DNA TGTGCCAGCAACCGATGGGGGGTGAACACTGAAGCTTTCTTT. Full variable domain (outside the CDR3, taken from reference TRBV28 and TRBJ1-1): DVKVTQSSRYLVKRTGEKVFLECVQDMDHENMFWYRQDPGLGLRLIYFSYDVKMKEKGDIPEGYSVSREKKERFSLILESASTNQTSMYLCASNRWGVNTEAFFGQGTRLTVV.

The CDR3 spells CAIWTGGDYGYTF. The CDR3 DNA sequence: TGTGCCATCTGGACAGGGGGCGACTATGGCTACACCTTC. J is TRBJ1-2 and V is TRBV10-3; TRBD1 agrees at 11 bases. The germline V gene encodes CDR1 ENHRY and CDR2 SYGVKD. V dropped 8 bases and J dropped 3; count of bases not matched to a gene: 2. This CDR3 is built from 13 residues.

The chain links TRBV28 to TRBJ1-1; D gene ambiguous. The CDR3 has 13 residues. Germline V lookup: CDR1 MDHEN, CDR2 SYDVKM. The V and J ends lost 1 base and 6 bases respectively, with 9 bases between them. The CDR3 loop reads CASSLFQASEAFF. Here the CDR3 DNA reads TGTGCCAGCAGTTTATTTCAGGCGTCTGAAGCTTTCTTT.

The chain is built from TRBV5-5 and TRBJ2-3, with a tentative D call TRBD1 (7 bases). The V end lost 2 bases, the J end lost 1 base, and 11 bases lay between the germline ends. The CDR3 sequence is 15 residues long. Germline CDR1 SGHKS, CDR2 YYEKEE (reference sequence). CDR3 in amino acids: CASSFRGTGTDTQYF. Here the CDR3 DNA reads TGTGCCAGCAGCTTTCGCGGGACAGGCACAGATACGCAGTATTTT.

This clone has just one count. The rearrangement uses TRBV27 and TRBJ2-7; TRBD1 matches 8 bases. CDR3 size: 15 residues. Germline loops: CDR1 MNHEY, CDR2 SMNVEV (reference sequence). V lost 7 bases to trimming and J lost 0 bases; unmatched junction nucleotides: 8. The CDR3 here is CASTSLTGASYEQYF. The CDR3 DNA reads as TGTGCCAGCACCTCCCTGACAGGGGCCTCCTACGAGCAGTACTTC.

The chain joins TRBV5-6 to TRBJ2-1; 9 bases align to TRBD1. This CDR3 contains 13 residues. The germline V gene encodes CDR1 SGHDT and CDR2 YYEEEE. J lost 7 bases, V lost 4 bases, and 3 bases had no gene match. Here the CDR3 reads CASSPTGGNEQFF. Written as DNA, the CDR3 is TGTGCCAGCAGCCCGACAGGGGGGAATGAGCAGTTCTTC.

CDR3 sequence reads: CASSLAVAKTEAFF. The DNA of the CDR3 is TGTGCCAGCAGCTTGGCCGTGGCAAAAACTGAAGCTTTCTTT. The chain joins TRBV5-5 to TRBJ1-1, with D uncertain. CDR1 is SGHKS, CDR2 YYEKEE, per germline (reference sequence). The length of the CDR3 is 14 residues. V was cut by 0 bases and J by 5 bases, with 11 bases left in between.

The rearrangement joins TRBV5-4 to TRBJ1-1; D may be TRBD1 (5 bases). Germline CDR1 is SGHNT and CDR2 is YYREEE (reference sequence). The germline V and J ends were trimmed by 4 bases and 6 bases, with 16 bases remaining between them. This CDR3 region has 14 residues. The CDR3 reads CASSLSSGGPEAFF. DNA for the CDR3: TGTGCCAGCAGCCTTTCGAGCGGGGGACCTGAAGCTTTCTTT. Complete variable domain (other parts from reference TRBV5-4 and TRBJ1-1): ETGVTQSPTHLIKTRGQQVTLRCSSQSGHNTVSWYQQALGQGPQFIFQYYREEENGRGNFPPRFSGLQFPNYSSELNVNALELDDSALYLCASSLSSGGPEAFFGQGTRLTVV.

The CDR3 bases are TGTGCCTGGAGCGGAACCGGGGGGTGGATGCCTCTCGAGCAGTACTTC. Protein: CAWSGTGGWMPLEQYF. The chain employs TRBV30 and TRBJ2-7; TRBD2 aligns across 7 bases. The V and J ends lost 3 bases and 6 bases, in that order; junction bases with no gene match: 17. This CDR3 region has 16 residues. Germline V gene data show CDR1 as GTSNPN and CDR2 as SVGIG (reference sequence).